These 17 T cell receptor beta chains originate from one sample sequenced in a study of breast tumors, draining lymph nodes, adjacent tissues. The lymph nodes were axillary draining lymph nodes from breast cancer patients. Each CDR3 protein is one row after TCRdb ran MiXCR on the multiplex PCR reads. The sample holds roughly 80,000 distinct CDR3 sequences; approximately 19% are singletons and the top ten take about 2.5%. The specimen sequenced was axillary lymph node tissue. The source of these receptors is a female donor with breast cancer. Some clones in this sample may be carry-over from other donors' samples.

V and J are TRBV24-1 and TRBJ2-5, with D perhaps assigned TRBD1 or TRBD2 (7 bases each). Trimming removed 1 base at V and 3 bases at J, with 17 bases between. Germline assignment: CDR1 KGHDR and CDR2 SFDVKD. The CDR3 contains 17 residues. The CDR3 sequence is CATSDFLRRGGEETQYF. CDR3 in DNA: TGTGCCACCAGTGATTTTCTTCGCAGGGGGGGAGAAGAGACCCAGTACTTC.

There are a few counts of this clonotype. The rearrangement uses TRBV30 and TRBJ2-1; D gene unclear. The CDR3 length is 13 residues. V was clipped by 1 base and J by 2 bases, with 6 bases between them. Germline V gene sequence: CDR1 GTSNPN, CDR2 SVGIG (reference sequence). The CDR3 loop reads CAWSDYAYNEQFF. The CDR3 DNA sequence: TGTGCCTGGAGTGATTATGCCTACAATGAGCAGTTCTTC. The variable domain in full, with the rest retrieved from reference TRBV30 and TRBJ2-1, is SQTIHQWPATLVQPVGSPLSLECTVEGTSNPNLYWYRQAAGRGLQLLFYSVGIGQISSEVPQNLSASRPQDRQFILSSKKLLLSDSGFYLCAWSDYAYNEQFFGPGTRLTVL.

There are many counts of this clonotype. DNA of the CDR3: TGCGCCAGCAGCTTTATTCAGGGGGCGGCCGGGGAGCTGTTTTTT. It is translated as CASSFIQGAAGELFF. V gene TRBV5-1 combines with J gene TRBJ2-2, with 8 bases identical to TRBD1. Germline lookup yields CDR1 SGHRS and CDR2 YFSETQ. With 2 bases clipped from V and 6 bases from J, the junction kept 6 bases outside the gene matches. The CDR3 contains 15 residues.

This clonotype was counted a few times. The chain links TRBV4-1 to TRBJ2-1; 13 positions match TRBD2. V was clipped by 0 bases and J by 7 bases; unmatched bases: 9. The length of the CDR3 is 18 residues. Per germline, CDR1 MGHRA and CDR2 YSYEKL. CDR3 nucleotides: TGCGCCAGCAGCCAAGATCTGGGACTAGCGGGATCTAGGAATGAGCAGTTCTTC. It yields the protein CASSQDLGLAGSRNEQFF.

The chain has TRBV3-1 and TRBJ1-5, with TRBD1 as a possible D gene (5 bases). The V end was cut by 3 bases, the J end by 0 bases, with 18 bases between. Germline CDR1 is LGHDT and CDR2 is YNNKEL (reference sequence). The CDR3 spans 18 residues. CDR3 sequence reads: CASSQDTRQSYSNQPQHF. The CDR3 bases are TGTGCCAGCAGCCAGGATACCCGACAGAGTTATAGCAATCAGCCCCAGCATTTT.

This clonotype was seen a few times. V gene TRBV20-1 combines with J gene TRBJ1-1; tentatively, D is TRBD1 (6 bases). The CDR3 has 12 amino acids. The germline V and J ends were trimmed by 6 bases and 1 base, with 9 bases remaining between them. In germline, CDR1 is DFQATT, CDR2 SNEGSKA (reference sequence). The CDR3 protein is CSAGTTNTEAFF. The CDR3 nucleotides are TGCAGTGCAGGGACAACGAACACTGAAGCTTTCTTT.

As to this clonotype: A much bigger clone sits one base away, suggesting this may be a read error. The chain uses TRBV19 and TRBJ2-3; D unresolved. CDR3 length: 14 amino acids. In germline, CDR1 is LNHDA, CDR2 SQIVND (reference sequence). Trimming removed 1 base at V and 3 bases at J, with 8 bases between. This CDR3 is CASSIVPTTDTQYF. CDR3 sequence (DNA): TGTGCCAGTAGTATAGTCCCCACGACAGATACGCAGTATTTT.

This clonotype appeared many times. The J gene is TRBJ2-1, the V gene TRBV10-3, with D tentatively TRBD1 (8 bases). The germline V and J ends were trimmed by 8 bases and 2 bases, with 19 bases remaining between them. The CDR3 consists of 16 residues. The germline V gene has CDR1 ENHRY and CDR2 SYGVKD. CDR3: CAIGPRGRETYNEQFF. In DNA, the CDR3 is TGTGCCATCGGGCCCAGGGGGCGGGAGACCTACAATGAGCAGTTCTTC.

A word on this clonotype: A read error is possible here, since a much larger clone lies one base away. The chain has TRBV11-2 and TRBJ2-7; 8 bases are a match to TRBD2. Per germline, CDR1 SGHAT and CDR2 FQNNGV. V trimming: 4 bases; J trimming: 3 bases; junction bases outside the gene matches: 11. This CDR3 has 16 residues. The CDR3 region is CASSSGGWREVYEQYF. In nucleotides, the CDR3 is TGTGCCAGCAGCTCAGGCGGGTGGCGGGAGGTCTACGAGCAGTACTTC.

The sample holds many counts of this clonotype. The V gene is TRBV3-1, the J gene TRBJ1-5; weak D call: TRBD1 (5 bases). CDR3 length equals 14 residues. The germline V and J ends were trimmed by 1 base and 3 bases, with 7 bases remaining between them. Germline V gene lookup returns CDR1 LGHDT and CDR2 YNNKEL (reference sequence). CDR3 sequence reads: CASSQGGFNQPQHF. CDR3 coding DNA: TGTGCCAGCAGCCAAGGGGGGTTCAATCAGCCCCAGCATTTT. Based on the CDR3 plus reference TRBV3-1 and TRBJ1-5, the full variable domain is DTAVSQTPKYLVTQMGNDKSIKCEQNLGHDTMYWYKQDSKKFLKIMFSYNNKELIINETVPNRFSPKSPDKAHLNLHINSLELGDSAVYFCASSQGGFNQPQHFGDGTRLSIL.

Worth noting for this clonotype: Being one base from a much bigger clone, this may be a read error. The chain carries TRBV6-5 and TRBJ1-5, with 8 bases fitting TRBD1. Per germline, CDR1 MNHEY and CDR2 SVGAGI. The CDR3 totals 14 residues. Trimming took 6 bases from V and 7 from J; bases not matched to a gene: 8. CDR3 sequence reads: CASSPRGRKQPQHF. The CDR3 bases are TGTGCCAGCAGCCCCAGGGGGCGGAAGCAGCCCCAGCATTTT.

The sample holds many counts of this clonotype. The chain has TRBV3-1 and TRBJ2-3, with D perhaps TRBD2 (6 bases). From germline, CDR1 is LGHDT and CDR2 YNNKEL (reference sequence). The V gene lost 4 bases and the J gene lost 14 bases, with 16 bases spanning the gap. The CDR3 is made up of 12 amino acids. The CDR3 protein is CASSLSTGDVYF. The CDR3, as DNA: TGTGCCAGCAGCCTGTCGACGGGGGACGTGTATTTT.

The chain employs TRBV7-9 and TRBJ2-2, with D possibly being TRBD1 or TRBD2 (6 bases each). Germline V gene sequence: CDR1 SEHNR, CDR2 FQNEAQ (reference sequence). The CDR3 is 15 residues long. V shed 3 bases and J shed 4 bases, with 12 bases lying between them. CDR3 sequence (DNA): TGTGCCAGCAGCTTGAGAGGGGGGAGCACCGGGGAGCTGTTTTTT. Protein sequence: CASSLRGGSTGELFF.

This clonotype was observed many times. The chain combines TRBV6-1 with TRBJ2-7; possibly TRBD1 or TRBD2 for D (6 bases each). With 2 bases removed from V and 2 bases from J, the gap between germline ends came to 13 bases. The CDR3 has 15 residues. The germline V gene encodes CDR1 MNHNS and CDR2 SASEGT. CDR3 sequence (DNA): TGTGCCAGCAGTGAAATTCCGGGGGCCGCCTACGAGCAGTACTTC. This encodes CASSEIPGAAYEQYF.

This clonotype was recorded many times. The chain links TRBV6-1 to TRBJ2-3; TRBD1 aligns across 8 bases. The CDR3 runs 16 residues. Trimming removed 0 bases from V and 5 bases from J; junction bases left unmatched: 7. Germline lookup yields CDR1 MNHNS and CDR2 SASEGT. CDR3 coding DNA: TGTGCCAGCAGTGAAGCCCTGGACAGGGTAGGAGATACGCAGTATTTT. It translates to CASSEALDRVGDTQYF.

This clonotype was recorded at least ten times. This chain's CDR3 is CASSLVRMNNEQFF. CDR3 DNA: TGTGCCAGCAGCTTGGTTCGTATGAACAATGAGCAGTTCTTC. V gene TRBV5-6 combines with J gene TRBJ2-1; D gene unclear. This CDR3 region has 14 residues. The germline V and J ends were trimmed by 0 bases and 5 bases, with 9 bases remaining between them. In germline, CDR1 is SGHDT, CDR2 YYEEEE.

This sequence joins TRBV7-2 and TRBJ1-6; TRBD1 matches at 9 bases. CDR1 and CDR2 (germline): SGHTA, FQGNSA. This CDR3 is 17 amino acids long. The V and J ends lost 2 bases and 3 bases, in that order; junction bases with no gene match: 5. The CDR3 spells CASSLIQGANYNSPLHF. The CDR3 region has the DNA TGTGCCAGCAGCTTAATACAGGGGGCTAACTATAATTCACCCCTCCACTTT. Complete variable domain (other parts from reference TRBV7-2 and TRBJ1-6): GAGVSQSPSNKVTEKGKDVELRCDPISGHTALYWYRQSLGQGLEFLIYFQGNSAPDKSGLPSDRFSAERTGGSVSTLTIQRTQQEDSAVYLCASSLIQGANYNSPLHFGNGTRLTVT.